This T cell receptor (beta chain) was documented in a study of OX40 agonist ivuxolimab in advanced cancers. For the wider study: Ivuxolimab was an agonistic, fully human IgG2 monoclonal antibody directed against OX40 (CD134), a costimulatory receptor. Of the approximately 50 dose-escalation patients, hepatocellular carcinoma was present in about 19, melanoma in approximately 15, renal cell carcinoma in 9 and head and neck cancer in 9. Intravenous ivuxolimab was administered to patients every 2 weeks at six dose levels: 0.01, 0.1, 0.3, 1.5, 3 and 10 mg/kg. Patients were allowed to have had prior anti-PD-1, anti-PD-L1 or anti-CTLA-4 therapy, and less than 45% of the dose-escalation patients had previously received checkpoint inhibitors. In the dose-escalation cohort, 70% to 85% of patients were male, and the mean age was roughly 60 years with a range of about 20 to 80. The paper covers the monotherapy dose-escalation part of the phase I ivuxolimab trial, which included N = 52 patients. Partial responses were achieved by three dose-escalation patients, of whom one had hepatocellular carcinoma and two had cutaneous melanoma. The point of sequencing TCRbeta in the periphery was to test whether ivuxolimab changed TCR sequence diversity and drove clonal T-cell expansion.

Patients with autoimmune disease history or receiving systemic immunosuppression were excluded from the trial. Peripheral blood for TCR sequencing was drawn from every dose cohort at baseline, at cycle 4 day 1 and at cycle 7 day 1. Samples came from an open-label, multicenter, first-in-human phase I dose-escalation trial of ivuxolimab. The trial enrolled adults with locally advanced or metastatic head and neck squamous cell, hepatocellular, melanoma or renal cell carcinoma. CD4+ and CD8+ T cells were sorted separately from peripheral blood before TCR sequencing. Genomic DNA was isolated from the sorted cells so that the TCRbeta CDR3 region could be sequenced. The immunoSEQ Assay was used to sequence the TCRbeta CDR3 regions. TCRdb obtained this table from immuneACCESS and retained in-frame rearrangements with V and J assigned. These tables miss some clones; where compared with another copy, unresolved V genes account for less than half of the shortfall, and the remainder is unexplained. The sample includes 42,000 or so clones, with more than 75% observed a single time. Of the sample, about 15% is held by the ten largest clones.

The research as a whole found: At doses from 0.1 to 3.0 mg/kg, clonal expansion was seen in both CD4+ and CD8+ blood T cells between baseline and week 6. Low levels of normalized T-cell clonal expansion were also seen in some patients who did not respond. The antigen specificity of the clonally expanded peripheral T cells was not determined. On average, CD8+ T cells showed more expanded clones than CD4+ T cells after ivuxolimab. In the 0.1-3.0 mg/kg groups, partial responders had among the lowest normalized peripheral clonal expansion, particularly in CD8+ T cells.

A word on this clone: The clone's antigen remains unknown. The record has no base qualities; no much larger clone is one base away.

The receptor was isolated from an adult with an advanced solid tumor such as melanoma, head and neck, liver or kidney cancer. Specimen: CD4+ or CD8+ T cells sorted from blood, collected in a trial of the OX40 agonist ivuxolimab.

The CDR3 region: CASSIHRGTEAFF. The DNA is TGTGCCAGCAGCATTCACAGGGGTACTGAAGCTTTCTTT. The chain is assembled from TRBV11-2 and TRBJ1-1; 7 junctional bases match TRBD1. Trimmed from V: 5 bases; trimmed from J: 5 bases; junction bases lacking a gene match: 5. As encoded in the germline V gene, CDR1 is SGHAT while CDR2 is FQNNGV. From the cysteine through the phenylalanine, the CDR3 covers 13 amino acids. Kept here is only the CDR3 DNA, which spans 39 bases and is read in frame from base 1. With the portions outside the CDR3 filled from the reference TRBV11-2 and TRBJ1-1 genes, the complete variable region becomes EAGVAQSPRYKIIEKRQSVAFWCNPISGHATLYWYQQILGQGPKLLIQFQNNGVVDDSQLPKDRFSAERLKGVDSTLKIQPAKLEDSAVYLCASSIHRGTEAFFGQGTRLTVV.